These 26 T cell receptor beta chains originate from one sample sequenced in a study of cytomegalovirus exposure and HLA in healthy donors. Primers for the PCR totalled 60 Vbeta and 13 Jbeta. The repertoire was sequenced with immunoSEQ multiplex PCR; TCRdb's copy has only in-frame clones and lacks some. The sample consists of around 91,000 clones, approximately 78% of them appearing once. The sequencing sample was made of PBMCs. The receptors shown here come from a male donor in good health and CMV-seropositive.

This clone has only one observation. V is TRBV7-9 and J is TRBJ2-7; 10 positions agree with TRBD2. The CDR3 covers 14 residues. V shed 4 bases and J 4 bases; nucleotides not matched to a gene: 4. The germline CDR1 and CDR2 sequences are SEHNR and FQNEAQ (reference sequence). CDR3 DNA sequence: TGTGCCAGCAGCTCAGAGACTAGCGGGTACGAGCAGTACTTC. Translation: CASSSETSGYEQYF.

This clone turned up a few times. The V gene is TRBV7-6, the J gene TRBJ2-3; 7 bases fit TRBD2. Unmatched junction bases numbered 7, after V lost 4 bases and J lost 0 bases. The V gene's germline CDR1 is SGHVS and CDR2 FNYEAQ. The CDR3 is made up of 16 amino acids. CDR3 loop: CASSSASGYSTDTQYF. The CDR3 nucleotides read TGTGCCAGCAGCTCGGCTAGCGGCTATAGCACAGATACGCAGTATTTT.

This clone occurred once. V gene TRBV28 combines with J gene TRBJ2-1, with TRBD2 matching 7 bases. Trimming took 6 bases from V and 2 from J; bases not matched to a gene: 13. The germline CDR1 and CDR2 sequences are MDHEN and SYDVKM. The CDR3 totals 17 residues. The CDR3 region has the DNA TGTGCCAGCAGCCCTACCACCCGACTAGCCACCTACAATGAGCAGTTCTTC. Amino acids: CASSPTTRLATYNEQFF.

The chain links TRBV10-1 to TRBJ2-5, with D possibly TRBD2 on 5 matching bases. Germline V lookup: CDR1 WNHNN, CDR2 SYGVQD (reference sequence). Trimming took off 3 bases at V and 11 bases at J, with 10 bases between the two ends. The CDR3 spans 11 residues. CDR3 sequence (DNA): TGCGCCAGCAGTGAATTGGAGGTGCAGTACTTC. It codes for CASSELEVQYF.

J is TRBJ1-6 and V is TRBV7-9, with 9 bases aligning to TRBD1. CDR1 is SEHNR, CDR2 FQNEAQ, per germline (reference sequence). The CDR3 is 15 residues long. V was clipped by 10 bases and J by 10 bases; unmatched bases: 14. The CDR3 reads CATWPGQGTGSPLHF. Written as DNA, the CDR3 is TGTGCCACCTGGCCGGGACAGGGTACCGGATCACCCCTCCACTTT.

The chain carries TRBV15 and TRBJ2-7, with D perhaps matching TRBD2 (6 bases). Per germline, CDR1 LNHNV and CDR2 YYDKDF (reference sequence). The CDR3 is 13 residues long. The V end was cut by 4 bases, the J end by 5 bases, with 12 bases between. CDR3 protein: CATSKDWEDEQYF. CDR3 sequence (DNA): TGTGCCACCAGCAAAGACTGGGAGGACGAGCAGTACTTC.

Only a few counts were recorded for this clone. The chain has TRBV7-8 and TRBJ1-2; 7 bases agree with TRBD1. V lost 5 bases to trimming and J lost 4 bases; unmatched junction nucleotides: 7. Germline CDR1 is SGHVS and CDR2 is FQNEAQ. The CDR3 loop spans 14 amino acids. CDR3 DNA sequence: TGTGCCAGCAGCCCCGGACAGGCTATCTATGGCTACACCTTC. The encoded protein is CASSPGQAIYGYTF. The full variable domain, rest sourced from reference TRBV7-8 and TRBJ1-2, is GAGVSQSPRYKVAKRGQDVALRCDPISGHVSLFWYQQALGQGPEFLTYFQNEAQLDKSGLPSDRFFAERPEGSVSTLKIQRTQQEDSAVYLCASSPGQAIYGYTFGSGTRLTVV.

V usage is TRBV30 and J usage is TRBJ2-7; 14 positions agree with TRBD2. Germline V gene data show CDR1 as GTSNPN and CDR2 as SVGIG (reference sequence). The trim removed 1 base at V and 5 bases at J, leaving 7 bases unmatched. The length of the CDR3 is 16 residues. Written as DNA, the CDR3 is TGTGCCTGGAGTGACAGGACTAGCGGGAGGCGCAACGAGCAGTACTTC. Translated: CAWSDRTSGRRNEQYF.

This chain connects TRBV18 to TRBJ1-1; no firm D call. The CDR3 is made up of 15 amino acids. CDR1 KGHSH and CDR2 LQKENI come from the germline V gene. Trimming took 1 base from V and 0 from J, leaving 9 bases between them. The CDR3 DNA follows: TGTGCCAGCTCACCACGTCAGGCCTTGAACACTGAAGCTTTCTTT. Residues: CASSPRQALNTEAFF. Combining the CDR3 with reference TRBV18 and TRBJ1-1 gives the whole variable domain NAGVMQNPRHLVRRRGQEARLRCSPMKGHSHVYWYRQLPEEGLKFMVYLQKENIIDESGMPKERFSAEFPKEGPSILRIQQVVRGDSAAYFCASSPRQALNTEAFFGQGTRLTVV.

This chain connects TRBV7-9 to TRBJ2-1; TRBD2 agrees at 9 bases. This CDR3 has 16 amino acids. V lost 5 bases, J lost 5 bases, and 10 bases stayed unmatched. Germline CDR1 reads SEHNR; CDR2 reads FQNEAQ (reference sequence). CDR3 in amino acids: CASSKRSTSGNNEQFF. The CDR3 DNA is TGTGCCAGCAGCAAGAGGTCGACTAGCGGCAACAATGAGCAGTTCTTC.

The chain has TRBV7-2 and TRBJ1-1; 10 positions match TRBD1. After removal of 5 bases from V and 5 bases from J, the junction contained 8 bases not matched to a gene. The CDR3 has 15 amino acids. CDR1 SGHTA and CDR2 FQGNSA come from the germline V gene. The CDR3 loop is CASSTRTGGRTEAFF. The CDR3, as DNA: TGTGCCAGCAGCACGCGGACAGGGGGAAGGACTGAAGCTTTCTTT. Complete variable domain (other parts from reference TRBV7-2 and TRBJ1-1): GAGVSQSPSNKVTEKGKDVELRCDPISGHTALYWYRQSLGQGLEFLIYFQGNSAPDKSGLPSDRFSAERTGGSVSTLTIQRTQQEDSAVYLCASSTRTGGRTEAFFGQGTRLTVV.

CDR3 bases: TGTGCCTGGAGTGGTAGAAGCCTGAGGGAGACCCAGTACTTC. Its translation is CAWSGRSLRETQYF. The chain joins TRBV30 to TRBJ2-5; D call uncertain. The germline gives CDR1 GTSNPN, CDR2 SVGIG (reference sequence). V lost 1 base and J lost 5, with 14 bases in between. There are 14 residues in the CDR3.

This clone turned up a few times. V is TRBV6-5 and J is TRBJ1-1; D not certain. Germline V lookup: CDR1 MNHEY, CDR2 SVGAGI. V dropped 5 bases and J dropped 1 base, with 14 bases sitting between them. CDR3 size: 15 residues. Written as DNA, the CDR3 is TGTGCCAGCAGTCCAGTATTGCGGGGGAACACTGAAGCTTTCTTT. It yields the protein CASSPVLRGNTEAFF.

V and J are TRBV15 and TRBJ2-6; tentative D call: TRBD1 (5 bases). The CDR3 has 15 residues. Deletions cut 5 bases from V and 0 bases from J, with 8 bases between. Germline CDR1 is LNHNV and CDR2 is YYDKDF (reference sequence). The CDR3 loop reads CATSGTGSGANVLTF. The DNA for the CDR3 is TGTGCCACCAGCGGCACAGGCTCTGGGGCCAACGTCCTGACTTTC. Looking up the rest from reference TRBV15 and TRBJ2-6 gives the full variable domain: DAMVIQNPRYQVTQFGKPVTLSCSQTLNHNVMYWYQQKSSQAPKLLFHYYDKDFNNEADTPDNFQSRRPNTSFCFLDIRSPGLGDTAMYLCATSGTGSGANVLTFGAGSRLTVL.

This clone was seen a few times. The chain couples TRBV28 to TRBJ1-5; 12 nucleotides match TRBD1. J gave up 6 bases and V 6 bases, and 3 bases lay outside the gene matches. The CDR3 contains 14 residues. Germline V gene lookup returns CDR1 MDHEN and CDR2 SYDVKM. The CDR3 loop reads CASRGQGATQPQHF. The CDR3 region has the DNA TGTGCCAGCAGGGGACAGGGGGCTACTCAGCCCCAGCATTTT.

This clone was detected once. The chain has TRBV28 and TRBJ1-6; TRBD1 agrees at 7 bases. With V trimmed by 6 bases and J by 2 bases, 4 bases remained unmatched. The CDR3 is made up of 15 amino acids. Per germline, CDR1 MDHEN and CDR2 SYDVKM. The CDR3 nucleotides read TGTGCCAGCAGGCAGGGGGGCCCCTATAATTCACCCCTCCACTTT. Amino acid sequence: CASRQGGPYNSPLHF.

The chain has TRBV15 and TRBJ1-4; D gene ambiguous. Trimming cost V 0 bases and J 3 bases, with 11 bases left between them. Germline lookup yields CDR1 LNHNV and CDR2 YYDKDF (reference sequence). This CDR3 has 16 amino acids. This chain's CDR3 is CATSRDKPGANEKLFF. In DNA, the CDR3 is TGTGCCACCAGCAGAGATAAGCCTGGAGCTAATGAAAAACTGTTTTTT. Full variable domain (remainder filled in from reference TRBV15 and TRBJ1-4): DAMVIQNPRYQVTQFGKPVTLSCSQTLNHNVMYWYQQKSSQAPKLLFHYYDKDFNNEADTPDNFQSRRPNTSFCFLDIRSPGLGDTAMYLCATSRDKPGANEKLFFGSGTQLSVL.

The rearrangement links TRBV27 to TRBJ1-1; D is ambiguous. CDR3 length: 11 amino acids. V was shortened by 6 bases and J by 4 bases, with 6 bases between the two germline ends. CDR1 and CDR2 from the germline V gene are MNHEY and SMNVEV (reference sequence). CDR3 sequence: CASRRSTEAFF. The CDR3 DNA follows: TGTGCCAGCAGGAGGAGCACTGAAGCTTTCTTT.

This clone has just one count. This chain uses TRBV2 with TRBJ2-5; D may be TRBD2 (7 bases). V was pared by 1 base and J by 5 bases, with 17 bases between. This CDR3 contains 16 residues. Germline V gene sequence: CDR1 SNHLY, CDR2 FYNNEI. CDR3 loop: CASSEGSPGGGETQYF. CDR3 sequence (DNA): TGTGCCAGCAGTGAAGGGAGTCCGGGGGGCGGGGAGACCCAGTACTTC.

This rearrangement joins TRBV19 to TRBJ2-7; the match to TRBD1 covers 12 bases. The CDR3 has 14 residues. V shed 3 bases, J shed 6 bases, and the junction held 3 bases outside the gene matches. CDR1 and CDR2 (germline): LNHDA, SQIVND (reference sequence). The CDR3 nucleotides read TGTGCCAGTAGTATCAGGGACAGGGGGCTCGAGCAGTACTTC. Encoded protein: CASSIRDRGLEQYF.

The chain uses TRBV6-6 and TRBJ2-1, with 8 bases fitting TRBD2. The CDR3 extends over 14 amino acids. In germline, CDR1 is MNHNY, CDR2 SVGAGI (reference sequence). V dropped 4 bases and J dropped 8; count of bases not matched to a gene: 7. DNA of the CDR3: TGTGCCAGCAGTTTAAGAGCGGGGGTCGATGAGCAGTTCTTC. It is translated as CASSLRAGVDEQFF.

This chain connects TRBV6-5 to TRBJ2-7; TRBD1 agrees at 7 bases. CDR1 is MNHEY, CDR2 SVGAGI, per germline. This CDR3 has 14 residues. V was pared by 5 bases and J by 3 bases, with 7 bases of the junction left unmatched. CDR3 residues: CASSVSGQSYEQYF. CDR3 in DNA: TGTGCCAGCAGTGTGTCGGGACAGAGCTACGAGCAGTACTTC.

V is TRBV29-1 and J is TRBJ1-4, with 8 positions matching TRBD1. V lost 4 bases, J lost 10 bases, and 11 bases stayed unmatched. The CDR3 sequence is 14 residues long. The V gene's germline CDR1 is SQVTM and CDR2 ANQGSEA. The CDR3 DNA reads TGCAGCGTTGTCGCCGGACAGGGATTGGGAAAACTGTTTTTT. Its protein product is CSVVAGQGLGKLFF.

The chain links TRBV28 to TRBJ2-3; TRBD2 matches at 11 bases. This CDR3 is 17 amino acids long. With V trimmed by 3 bases and J by 5 bases, 10 bases remained unmatched. Germline CDR1 and CDR2: MDHEN and SYDVKM. The CDR3 DNA reads as TGTGCCAGCAGTTTGGGGCTCACTAGCGGGGGCCTAGATACGCAGTATTTT. This encodes CASSLGLTSGGLDTQYF.

The rearrangement links TRBV27 to TRBJ1-1; possible D gene TRBD1, 6 bases. The CDR3 sequence is 11 residues long. V was shortened by 7 bases and J by 6 bases, with 9 bases between the two germline ends. Germline CDR1 is MNHEY and CDR2 is SMNVEV (reference sequence). CDR3 in amino acids: CASISGAEAFF. The CDR3, as DNA: TGTGCCAGCATTTCAGGGGCTGAAGCTTTCTTT.

This clone was observed a few times. V gene TRBV7-2 combines with J gene TRBJ2-7; 10 bases map to TRBD2. The V gene end was trimmed by 8 bases and the J gene end by 2 bases; junction bases not matched to a gene: 9. Germline V gene data show CDR1 as SGHTA and CDR2 as FQGNSA. This CDR3 is built from 15 residues. For the CDR3, the DNA is TGTGCCAGCGGACATCAGCGGGAGGGCCCCTACGAGCAGTACTTC. The encoded protein is CASGHQREGPYEQYF.